Shown below are 8 T cell receptor beta chains from a single sample sequenced in a study of T cell responses to AZD1222 COVID-19 vaccine. Produced via immunoSEQ multiplex PCR; TCRdb's table is partial and in-frame only. The sample lists tens of thousands of clones; approximately 88% were seen once. This sample comprised peripheral blood, obtained 28 days after the second dose of the MenACWY control vaccine. These receptors all come from an adult who received the MenACWY meningococcal vaccine as a control.

The chain couples TRBV6-5 to TRBJ1-2; D is undetermined. Trimming removed 0 bases from V and 8 bases from J, with 13 bases in between. The germline V gene has CDR1 MNHEY and CDR2 SVGAGI. The CDR3 spans 14 residues. CDR3 sequence reads: CASSYSAGSWGYTF. The CDR3 bases are TGTGCCAGCAGTTACTCGGCCGGTAGCTGGGGCTACACCTTC.

This chain links TRBV5-1 with TRBJ1-5; 7 bases fit TRBD1. This CDR3 region has 14 residues. The ends lost 1 base at V and 7 bases at J; junction bases unmatched: 5. The V gene's germline CDR1 is SGHRS and CDR2 YFSETQ. DNA for the CDR3: TGCGCCAGCAGCTTGTCACAGGGGATGCAGCCCCAGCATTTT. It yields the protein CASSLSQGMQPQHF.

The rearrangement joins TRBV20-1 to TRBJ2-7, with 7 bases identical to TRBD1. Losses at the gene ends were 0 bases for V and 13 bases for J; bases not matched to a gene: 6. This CDR3 comprises 11 residues. The germline gives CDR1 DFQATT, CDR2 SNEGSKA (reference sequence). CDR3: CSARDKTGRYF. CDR3 sequence (DNA): TGCAGTGCTAGAGATAAGACAGGGCGATACTTC.

The sample holds one count of this clone. The chain uses TRBV9 and TRBJ1-1; possible D gene TRBD1, 6 bases. CDR1 is SGDLS, CDR2 YYNGEE, per germline. This CDR3 is built from 15 residues. V lost 4 bases and J 1 base, leaving 14 bases between the germline ends. CDR3 loop: CASSPLGQTNTEAFF. In DNA form, the CDR3 reads TGTGCCAGCAGCCCTCTCGGACAGACGAACACTGAAGCTTTCTTT. Filled out from reference TRBV9 and TRBJ1-1, the complete variable domain reads DSGVTQTPKHLITATGQRVTLRCSPRSGDLSVYWYQQSLDQGLQFLIQYYNGEERAKGNILERFSAQQFPDLHSELNLSSLELGDSALYFCASSPLGQTNTEAFFGQGTRLTVV.

J is TRBJ1-6 and V is TRBV7-2; 11 bases fit TRBD1. Trimming cost V 1 base and J 10 bases; bases outside gene matches: 6. The CDR3 extends over 16 amino acids. CDR1 and CDR2 (germline): SGHTA, FQGNSA. The CDR3 nucleotides are TGTGCCAGCAGCTTAGAAGTACGGGACAGGGGGTCACCCCTCCACTTT. Translated, it gives CASSLEVRDRGSPLHF.

Remarks on this clone: Compared with germline, one end of the junction differs, possibly owing to a read error. Here the CDR3 DNA reads TGTGCCAGCAGTAACCCGGGACAGGGTAGGGCGTTT. Encoded protein: CASSNPGQGRAF. The V gene is TRBV2, the J gene TRBJ2-7; TRBD1 agrees at 9 bases. This CDR3 is 12 amino acids long. The germline CDR1 and CDR2 sequences are SNHLY and FYNNEI.

The chain employs TRBV14 and TRBJ2-5; 11 bases agree with TRBD2. The V and J ends lost 4 bases and 4 bases, in that order; junction bases with no gene match: 5. Germline V CDR1 and CDR2: SGHDN, FVKESK. The CDR3 is made up of 15 amino acids. CDR3: CASSPTLAGGETQYF. CDR3 nucleotide sequence: TGTGCCAGCAGCCCTACCCTAGCGGGGGGAGAGACCCAGTACTTC.

The table lists this clone with a count of one. CDR3 bases: TGTGCCAGCAGTGAGGGACTCTTGAACACTGAAGCTTTCTTT. Residues: CASSEGLLNTEAFF. This chain links TRBV2 with TRBJ1-1, with a tentative D call TRBD1 (5 bases). There are 14 residues in the CDR3. Germline V gene sequence: CDR1 SNHLY, CDR2 FYNNEI. The germline V and J ends were trimmed by 3 bases and 0 bases, with 8 bases remaining between them.